Detailed here is one T cell receptor beta chain. Per the original methods: Quantification of nucleated cells was approximated via reference gene primer amplification. The protocol was immunoSEQ multiplex PCR, while the TCRdb copy is restricted to in-frame clones and leaves out a portion. That table supplies the V and J calls and clone size; D and trimming were determined from the DNA. The data contain under 300,000 clones, approximately 80% of them seen just once; the ten biggest clones take up 3.4%. The sample originates from a study of blood T cell repertoires in COVID-19. The V end lost 2 bases, the J end lost 5 bases, and 9 bases lay between the germline ends. CDR3 length equals 13 residues. Germline-derived CDR1 and CDR2 are SGHAT and FQNNGV.

The sequence came from a woman in her late teens or twenties with acute or convalescent COVID-19. The chain employs TRBV11-2 and TRBJ1-2; D is unclear. The sequenced sample was peripheral blood. CDR3 in amino acids: CASSLPSGYGYTF. In DNA form, the CDR3 reads TGTGCCAGCAGCTTACCTTCGGGGTATGGCTACACCTTC.